This is a list of T cell receptor beta chains from one sample in a study of yellow fever vaccine responses in identical twins. Via MiXCR, TCRdb re-called the RT-PCR reads, giving one row per CDR3 protein. The repertoire holds approximately 490 distinct CDR3 sequences, with approximately 78% as singletons. Sequenced here: T cells from blood (PBMCs), unsorted or a sorted subset (not recorded which), sampled before or after yellow fever vaccination (not recorded which). The receptors stem from a woman between 18 and 29 years old who received the yellow fever vaccine. Both conserved end residues are part of each CDR3. The D gene is left open where the match is weak. Not every row has a clone size; where given, it reads once, few, many or a size class.

J gene	D gene	V gene	clone size	CDR3 protein	CDR3 DNA
TRBJ1-2	.	TRBV6-1	.	CASSRDRNYGYTF	TGTGCCAGCAGTCGCGACCGCAACTATGGCTACACCTTC
TRBJ1-2	.	TRBV6-5	.	CASSYSGRVHGYTF	TGTGCCAGCAGTTACTCGGGGAGGGTTCATGGCTACACCTTC
TRBJ1-1	TRBD1	TRBV6-1	.	CASTRGRVNTEAFF	TGTGCCAGCACCAGGGGGCGGGTGAACACTGAAGCTTTCTTT
TRBJ2-3	.	TRBV7-9	once	CATLDYRRVRTDTQYF	TGTGCCACCTTGGACTATCGTCGGGTCCGGACAGATACGCAGTATTTT
TRBJ2-7	TRBD2	TRBV5-1	.	CASSWTTSGSYEQYF	TGCGCCAGCAGCTGGACGACTAGCGGGAGCTACGAGCAGTACTTC
TRBJ1-1	.	TRBV10-3	.	CAISESETGVTEAFF	TGTGCCATCAGTGAGTCGGAGACAGGAGTTACTGAAGCTTTCTTT
TRBJ2-1	.	TRBV6-1	.	CASVGSMYNEQFF	TGTGCCAGCGTGGGTAGCATGTACAATGAGCAGTTCTTC
TRBJ2-1	.	TRBV20-1	.	CSAMSSDSYNEQFF	TGCAGTGCCATGTCCAGCGACTCCTACAATGAGCAGTTCTTC
TRBJ2-1	.	TRBV4-2	.	CASSQDELAGYNEQFF	TGTGCCAGCAGCCAAGATGAACTAGCAGGCTACAATGAGCAGTTCTTC
TRBJ2-1	.	TRBV6-4	.	CASSDSDGSYNEQFF	TGTGCCAGCAGTGACTCGGACGGTAGTTACAATGAGCAGTTCTTC
TRBJ1-2	TRBD1	TRBV10-3	.	CAISGTGDNYGYTF	TGTGCCATCAGTGGGACAGGTGATAACTATGGCTACACCTTC
TRBJ1-1	.	TRBV10-1	.	CASSEQGIGTEAFF	TGCGCCAGCAGTGAGCAGGGGATTGGTACTGAAGCTTTCTTT
TRBJ2-5	TRBD2	TRBV20-1	.	CSARVGSGSETQYF	TGCAGTGCTAGAGTCGGTAGCGGGAGTGAGACCCAGTACTTC
TRBJ2-3	.	TRBV10-3	.	CAISESGVTDTQYF	TGTGCCATCAGTGAGTCGGGGGTCACAGATACGCAGTATTTT
TRBJ2-3	.	TRBV12-3/TRBV12-4	.	CASSEDFSTDTQYF	TGTGCCAGCAGCGAGGATTTTAGCACAGATACGCAGTATTTT
TRBJ2-5	.	TRBV11-3	.	CASSLFALSGTQETQYF	TGTGCCAGCAGCTTATTCGCTCTTTCAGGTACCCAAGAGACCCAGTACTTC
TRBJ1-3	.	TRBV4-1	.	CASSQGAGDGNTIYF	TGCGCCAGCAGCCAAGGGGCGGGGGATGGAAACACCATATATTTT
TRBJ1-3	TRBD1	TRBV13	.	CASGTGGRSGNTIYF	TGTGCCAGCGGGACAGGCGGACGCTCTGGAAACACCATATATTTT
TRBJ2-5	.	TRBV11-3	once	CASSGGDGETQYF	TGTGCCAGCAGCGGGGGCGACGGGGAGACCCAGTACTTC
TRBJ1-2	TRBD1	TRBV10-1	.	CASSEGTVPYGYTF	TGCGCCAGCAGTGAAGGGACAGTGCCATATGGCTACACCTTC
TRBJ1-1	TRBD1	TRBV5-1	.	CASSTTGVNTEAFF	TGCGCCAGCAGCACGACAGGGGTGAACACTGAAGCTTTCTTT
TRBJ2-2	.	TRBV7-1	.	CARSPLRTGELFF	TGTGCCAGAAGCCCCCTAAGGACCGGGGAGCTGTTTTTT
TRBJ1-6	.	TRBV7-2	.	CASSSIRDVDSPLHF	TGTGCCAGCAGCTCCATAAGGGACGTTGATTCACCCCTCCACTTT
TRBJ1-5	TRBD1	TRBV7-9	.	CASSPTGQGTQPQHF	TGTGCCAGCAGCCCAACCGGACAGGGAACTCAGCCCCAGCATTTT
TRBJ2-7	TRBD2	TRBV7-2	.	CASSFSGSFSEQYF	TGTGCCAGCAGCTTTAGCGGGAGTTTCTCCGAGCAGTACTTC
TRBJ2-3	TRBD2	TRBV4-2	.	CASSQDPPSGGARDTQYF	TGTGCCAGCAGCCAAGATCCGCCTAGCGGGGGGGCACGAGATACGCAGTATTTT
TRBJ1-2	TRBD1	TRBV24-1	.	CATSDSKGAYGYTF	TGTGCCACCAGTGATTCAAAGGGGGCCTATGGCTACACCTTC
TRBJ2-2	.	TRBV5-1	.	CASSLEDRYTGELFF	TGCGCCAGCAGCTTGGAAGACAGGTACACCGGGGAGCTGTTTTTT
TRBJ1-1	.	TRBV12-3/TRBV12-4	.	CASQPNKLYAEAFF	TGTGCCAGTCAACCAAACAAGTTGTACGCTGAAGCTTTCTTT
TRBJ2-1	TRBD2	TRBV6-4	.	CASSDSSGSYNEQFF	TGTGCCAGCAGTGACTCTAGCGGGAGTTACAATGAGCAGTTCTTC
TRBJ2-7	.	TRBV28	.	CASSSGGLYEQYF	TGTGCCAGCAGTTCCGGGGGCTTGTACGAGCAGTACTTC
TRBJ2-2	TRBD1	TRBV7-3	.	CASSFSPGQVAGELFF	TGTGCCAGCAGCTTTTCCCCAGGACAGGTCGCCGGGGAGCTGTTTTTT
TRBJ1-2	TRBD1	TRBV5-1	once	CASSLDRGAWGYTF	TGCGCCAGCAGCTTGGACAGGGGCGCGTGGGGCTACACCTTC
TRBJ1-2	.	TRBV10-3	.	CASSESALGGYTF	TGTGCCAGCAGTGAGTCCGCCCTCGGTGGCTACACCTTC
TRBJ2-3	.	TRBV20-1	once	CSARGSTDTQYF	TGCAGTGCTAGGGGTAGCACAGATACGCAGTATTTT
TRBJ2-1	TRBD2	TRBV10-1	.	CASSPNPMTSRNKGDEQFF	TGCGCCAGCAGCCCGAACCCCATGACTAGCAGGAATAAGGGCGATGAGCAGTTCTTC
TRBJ1-1	.	TRBV10-1	.	CASSESDKNTEAFF	TGCGCCAGCAGTGAGTCTGATAAGAACACTGAAGCTTTCTTT
TRBJ1-1	TRBD1	TRBV11-3	.	CASSLRQGNTEAFF	TGTGCCAGCAGCTTGAGACAGGGGAACACTGAAGCTTTCTTT
TRBJ1-1	.	TRBV10-3	.	CAISDLARGLNTEAFF	TGTGCCATCAGTGACCTGGCCCGGGGGCTGAACACTGAAGCTTTCTTT
TRBJ2-6	.	TRBV18	.	CASSPSNINSGANVLTF	TGTGCCAGCTCACCATCCAACATCAACTCTGGGGCCAACGTCCTGACTTTC
TRBJ2-2	TRBD1	TRBV20-1	.	CSARGTGGRSTGELFF	TGCAGTGCTAGAGGAACAGGGGGCAGGAGCACCGGGGAGCTGTTTTTT
TRBJ2-5	TRBD1	TRBV10-3	.	CAIRQGAVETQYF	TGTGCCATCAGACAGGGGGCGGTGGAGACCCAGTACTTC
TRBJ2-1	.	TRBV11-1	.	CASSLARRDSLQWEQFF	TGTGCCAGCAGCTTAGCGAGACGGGACTCCTTACAATGGGAGCAGTTCTTC
TRBJ1-1	.	TRBV4-2	.	CASSQDPKTTEAFF	TGTGCCAGCAGCCAAGACCCTAAAACCACTGAAGCTTTCTTT
TRBJ2-1	.	TRBV2	.	CASTRARAASNEQFF	TGTGCCAGCACCCGAGCCCGGGCAGCCTCTAATGAGCAGTTCTTC
TRBJ2-7	TRBD2	TRBV10-3	.	CAISETSGSSGEQYF	TGTGCCATCAGTGAGACTAGCGGGAGCTCGGGCGAGCAGTACTTC